The rows below give T cell receptor beta chains drawn from one sample of a study of human T cells and chemical hapten exposure. TCRdb re-derived calls from the RACE reads in MiXCR, one entry per CDR3 protein. Of tens of thousands of distinct CDR3 sequences in the sample, roughly a tenth are singletons; the top ten hold about 2%. The sample in question was whole blood, obtained in connection with sensitization to the hapten diphenylcyclopropenone (DPC). Receptors were obtained from a man aged 40-50 years with alopecia areata. Some clones in this sample may be carry-over from other donors' samples. CDR3s include the opening cysteine and the closing phenylalanine or tryptophan. D genes are given only for firm matches. A clone size is listed for some rows: how often the clone was seen (once, few, many), or a class if it is expanded.

TRBJ2-3	few	TRBD1	15	TRBV20-1	CSARGNRGRTDTQYF	TGCAGTGCTAGAGGGAACAGGGGGCGGACAGATACGCAGTATTTT
TRBJ2-1	few	-	15	TRBV7-2	CASSSQVAVYNEQFF	TGTGCCAGCAGCTCGCAGGTCGCGGTCTACAATGAGCAGTTCTTC
TRBJ1-1	-	-	14	TRBV12-3/TRBV12-4	CASNLNTGNTEAFF	TGTGCCAGCAACTTAAATACGGGGAACACTGAAGCTTTCTTT
TRBJ2-6	few	-	15	TRBV7-9	CASSTGAQGANVLTF	TGTGCCAGCAGCACCGGGGCGCAGGGGGCCAACGTCCTGACTTTC
TRBJ2-1	few	TRBD1	16	TRBV7-9	CASSLGLGTAYNEQFF	TGTGCCAGCAGCTTAGGTCTGGGGACAGCCTACAATGAGCAGTTCTTC
TRBJ2-2	-	TRBD1	19	TRBV27	CASSLRRGFQGADTGELFF	TGTGCCAGCAGTTTACGGAGGGGGTTTCAGGGGGCGGATACCGGGGAGCTGTTTTTT
TRBJ2-3	-	TRBD2	15	TRBV7-2	CASSSSGSGRNTQYF	TGTGCCAGCAGCTCCTCAGGTAGCGGGAGGAATACGCAGTATTTT
TRBJ2-4	-	-	12	TRBV6-5	CASRDQGNIQYF	TGTGCCAGCAGGGACCAGGGGAACATTCAGTACTTC
TRBJ2-1	-	TRBD2	18	TRBV28	CASSLPGEGQLYYNEQFF	TGTGCCAGCAGTTTGCCGGGGGAGGGCCAGCTATACTACAATGAGCAGTTCTTC
TRBJ2-5	-	-	13	TRBV5-1	CASSLASRETQYF	TGCGCCAGCAGCTTGGCTAGCCGGGAGACCCAGTACTTC
TRBJ2-7	many	TRBD2	15	TRBV9	CASSPRLAGGYEQYF	TGTGCCAGCAGCCCCCGACTAGCGGGAGGATACGAGCAGTACTTC
TRBJ2-4	few	TRBD2	15	TRBV20-1	CSASRTSGTKNIQYF	TGCAGTGCTAGCCGAACTAGCGGGACTAAAAACATTCAGTACTTC
TRBJ2-3	many	-	12	TRBV6-1	CASSEPPHTQYF	TGTGCCAGCAGTGAACCGCCGCATACGCAGTATTTT
TRBJ1-4	-	-	15	TRBV11-2	CASSTPDGPNEKLFF	TGTGCCAGCAGCACCCCGGACGGACCTAATGAAAAACTGTTTTTT
TRBJ1-2	-	-	13	TRBV13	CASSLRVSYGYTF	TGTGCCAGCAGCCTCCGGGTTTCCTATGGCTACACCTTC
TRBJ2-5	medium-sized	-	14	TRBV5-1	CASSLVEGIETQYF	TGCGCCAGCAGCTTGGTCGAAGGGATTGAGACCCAGTACTTC
TRBJ2-7	-	TRBD1	13	TRBV2	CASRGQGADEQYF	TGTGCCAGCAGAGGACAGGGGGCAGACGAGCAGTACTTC
TRBJ2-3	few	-	17	TRBV27	CASSFLALGSSTDTQYF	TGTGCCAGCAGTTTTTTGGCGTTGGGCAGTAGCACAGATACGCAGTATTTT
TRBJ2-3	-	-	13	TRBV12-3/TRBV12-4	CASTTREEDTQYF	TGTGCCAGCACGACGAGGGAGGAAGATACGCAGTATTTT
TRBJ2-1	-	TRBD2	14	TRBV29-1	CSVEEREHGNEQFF	TGCAGCGTTGAGGAGCGGGAGCACGGCAATGAGCAGTTCTTC
TRBJ2-7	-	TRBD1	15	TRBV6-5	CASRSGTGGHMGQYF	TGTGCCAGCAGGTCCGGGACAGGGGGGCACATGGGGCAGTACTTC
TRBJ1-1	few	-	12	TRBV6-2/TRBV6-3	CASSNRHLEAFF	TGTGCCAGCAGTAACCGACACCTTGAAGCTTTCTTT
TRBJ2-3	few	-	15	TRBV12-3/TRBV12-4	CASRESYSRISAQYF	TGTGCCAGCAGAGAAAGCTACTCTAGGATCTCGGCGCAGTATTTT
TRBJ2-6	many	TRBD1	16	TRBV29-1	CSVTGQGTSGANVLTF	TGCAGCGTTACGGGACAGGGTACTTCTGGGGCCAACGTCCTGACTTTC